This T cell receptor beta chain was found in a study of shared clonotypes between healthy human individuals (TCRdb year 2020). Notes on the research overall: A couple of women and a few men aged 18 to 49 years were included in the cohort. For each donor, CD4 naive and CD4 memory were each run on three plates, CD8 naive on two plates, and CD8 memory on one plate. Blood TCR repertoires of five healthy adults were deeply sequenced to estimate repertoire size and the extent of clonotype sharing between individuals. Different laboratories and diverse techniques were used to prepare libraries and sequence TCR repertoires, to increase sequencing depth and limit assay-specific biases. Leukapheresis yielded between about 0.9 and 10 billion PBMCs per donor.

Healthy HIV-negative adults with no recently reported acute infections or vaccinations were included as donors. Every donor was a Caucasian adult residing in Nashville, Tennessee, USA. CD4+ T cells were enriched by magnetic negative selection; naive cells were then positively selected on CD45RA, and the negative fraction formed the memory subset. Blood was obtained by leukapheresis, after which PBMCs were separated by Ficoll-Histopaque density gradient centrifugation and cryopreserved in liquid nitrogen vapor phase. Analytical flow cytometry was used to check the purity and quantity of every magnetically sorted T cell population. Genomic DNA was isolated from every sorted fraction and measured by UV absorbance on a Nanodrop 2000c. The full study reports these points: Rarefaction of sorted-subset datasets indicated incomplete sequencing despite the large sequencing depth. Based on pairwise subsampling, the degree of clonotype sharing among donors was expected to be affected by sequencing depth. The small number of donors limited the genetic and exposure-history diversity represented. Naive subsets generally had larger estimated clonotype richness than memory subsets did. Approximately 5% of naive CD4, roughly 3.5% of naive CD8, about 2.1% of memory CD4, and more than 0.35% of memory CD8 clonotypes were shared across four donors. Sampling was limited to blood, and TCR repertoires in tissue likely differ from TCR repertoires in blood. Clonotypes shared by all four sorted-subset donors showed higher generation probabilities than non-shared clonotypes.

A word on this clone: No cognate antigen has been identified for it. Within one base of it there is no much larger clone, and no base qualities were kept.

TCR CDR3 regions were amplified from genomic DNA by multiplex PCR using the deep immunoSEQ assay. Extracted genomic DNA from each cell subset was spread evenly across all wells of several immunoSEQ 96-well plates, with each plate serving as a replicate. For sorted subsets, roughly 0.2 ug genomic DNA, equal to tens of thousands of T cell genomes, was loaded into each replicate PCR. Purified libraries were quantified with a Qubit 3.0 fluorometer, sized on a Bioanalyzer 2100, and re-quantified with the KAPA Library Quantification kit. Every immunoSEQ 96-well plate was sequenced on a dedicated single-read 150-cycle Illumina NextSeq 550 flow cell. As for how the authors treated the data: Because the immunoSEQ output included only junctional sequences and no quality scores, the filtering could not be the same as the filtering used for full-length reads. To assign V/J genes and CDR3, sequences were annotated using PyIR, a Python wrapper for IgBLAST v1.9, with IMGT germline references. Reads were filtered out if the reads had weak V/J assignments (E-value above 1e-6), no CDR3, stop codons, out-of-frame junctions, or ambiguous translated residues. A V3J clonotype was defined by an identical inferred V gene, J gene, and CDR3 amino acid sequence. Percentage overlap between repertoires was calculated by dividing the number of shared unique clonotypes by the size of the smaller repertoire. RTK rarefaction, the Chao1 estimator, and Recon v2.1 estimates of unobserved clonotypes were used to assess repertoire richness. OLGA was used to compute generation probabilities for all TCRbeta clonotypes that the gDNA method yielded from a few donors. TCRdb obtained this table from immuneACCESS and retained in-frame rearrangements with V and J assigned. These tables miss some clones; where compared with another copy, unresolved V genes account for less than half of the shortfall, and the remainder is unexplained. For V, J and clone size, that table is used; D and trimming come from the DNA. Here the sample has under 650,000 clones; about 95% occur a single time. Of the sample, about 0.064% is held by the ten largest clones.

This receptor was identified in a woman in her 30s in good health. Sequencing was performed on naive CD4+ T cells sorted from blood. The cell subset or site tag for this specimen amounts to: CD45RA+ positively selected.

The CDR3 reads CASSPQAGLAGDNEQFF. The DNA sequence reads TGTGCCAGTAGCCCACAGGCGGGACTAGCGGGGGACAATGAGCAGTTCTTC. The rearranged chain carries TRBV19 and TRBJ2-1, and TRBD2 aligns with 14 junction nucleotides. The CDR3 goes from the cysteine to the phenylalanine over 17 residues. Only the CDR3 DNA stays, 51 bases, in frame from base 1. V and J are trimmed by 6 bases and 5 bases, and the gene matches miss 9 bases of the junction. CDR1 is given as LNHDA and CDR2 as SQIVND, both from the germline V gene (reference sequence).